A single sample is the source of the 27 T cell receptor beta chains below, sequenced in a study of beta chain features in type 1 diabetes. cDNA synthesis used the whole RNA isolate, giving expressed TCRB sequences. Method: immunoSEQ multiplex PCR; TCRdb's copy keeps in-frame clones and lacks some. Of around 160,000 clones in the sample, around 50% were seen once. Material for sequencing was Tregs from blood. The receptor source for this set is a man aged 18 to 30 in good health.

This clone has more than one count but fewer than ten. The rearrangement uses TRBV25-1 and TRBJ2-5, with 8 positions matching TRBD1. This CDR3 has 11 residues. Per the germline V gene, CDR1 is MGHDK and CDR2 is SYGVNS. J was trimmed by 5 bases and V by 8 bases; bases with no gene match: 1. The CDR3 is CASAGGETQYF. The DNA for the CDR3 is TGTGCCAGCGCAGGGGGCGAGACCCAGTACTTC.

The V call is TRBV7-2, the J call TRBJ1-2; D remains unclear. CDR1 and CDR2 (germline): SGHTA, FQGNSA. The CDR3 covers 16 residues. The ends were cut back, 2 bases at V and 1 base at J, with 14 bases in the middle. CDR3 residues: CASSLFPPGDNYGYTF. The CDR3 DNA is TGTGCCAGCAGCTTATTCCCCCCCGGGGATAACTATGGCTACACCTTC.

The V call is TRBV27, the J call TRBJ2-7; tentative D call: TRBD1 (6 bases). There are 15 residues in the CDR3. Trimming removed 4 bases from V and 4 bases from J, with 17 bases in between. Germline CDR1 and CDR2: MNHEY and SMNVEV (reference sequence). The CDR3 sequence: CASSSRYRALYEQYF. In DNA form, the CDR3 reads TGTGCCAGCAGTTCCCGGTACAGGGCTCTGTACGAGCAGTACTTC.

This clone was counted a few times. The rearrangement uses TRBV29-1 and TRBJ2-1; 7 bases line up with TRBD2. With 4 bases clipped from V and 6 bases from J, the junction kept 0 bases outside the gene matches. Germline V gene data show CDR1 as SQVTM and CDR2 as ANQGSEA. The length of the CDR3 is 11 residues. CDR3 protein: CSVGGGNEQFF. Written as DNA, the CDR3 is TGCAGCGTTGGGGGGGGCAATGAGCAGTTCTTC.

The chain links TRBV6-1 to TRBJ2-3; TRBD2 matches 7 bases. The germline V gene encodes CDR1 MNHNS and CDR2 SASEGT. Trimming removed 6 bases from V and 6 bases from J; junction bases left unmatched: 3. This CDR3 comprises 12 residues. The CDR3 DNA is TGTGCCAGCAGAAGGGACTACGATACGCAGTATTTT. It specifies CASRRDYDTQYF.

V and J are TRBV7-9 and TRBJ1-4; maybe TRBD1 (5 bases). The CDR3 has 15 residues. Trimming pared 6 bases from V and 5 bases from J, leaving 16 bases between. Germline values: CDR1 SEHNR, CDR2 FQNEAQ (reference sequence). The CDR3 loop reads CASSSPRDFNEKLFF. The CDR3 DNA reads as TGTGCCAGCAGTTCTCCCCGGGACTTCAATGAAAAACTGTTTTTT. The variable domain in full, with the rest retrieved from reference TRBV7-9 and TRBJ1-4, is DTGVSQNPRHKITKRGQNVTFRCDPISEHNRLYWYRQTLGQGPEFLTYFQNEAQLEKSRLLSDRFSAERPKGSFSTLEIQRTEQGDSAMYLCASSSPRDFNEKLFFGSGTQLSVL.

This chain connects TRBV11-2 to TRBJ2-1, with a weak D call TRBD1 (6 bases). CDR1 and CDR2 (germline): SGHAT, FQNNGV. The CDR3 sequence is 16 residues long. V lost 2 bases and J lost 3, with 14 bases in between. The CDR3 is CASSLLGRGFYNEQFF. The CDR3 region has the DNA TGTGCCAGCAGCTTATTAGGCAGGGGCTTCTACAATGAGCAGTTCTTC.

The chain carries TRBV30 and TRBJ2-2, with no clear D. V gave up 0 bases and J gave up 4 bases, with 9 bases separating them. The length of the CDR3 is 14 residues. Germline V gene data show CDR1 as GTSNPN and CDR2 as SVGIG (reference sequence). The CDR3 sequence: CAWSVVVGTGELFF. The CDR3 DNA follows: TGTGCCTGGAGTGTAGTGGTCGGCACCGGGGAGCTGTTTTTT.

About this clone itself: The sample holds other DNA sequences that translate to the same CDR3. This chain links TRBV5-1 with TRBJ2-5; no clear D. From germline, CDR1 is SGHRS and CDR2 YFSETQ. The V gene lost 2 bases and the J gene lost 2 bases, with 7 bases spanning the gap. The CDR3 loop spans 13 amino acids. The CDR3 sequence is CASSLQPQETQYF. The CDR3 DNA sequence: TGCGCCAGCAGCTTACAGCCGCAAGAGACCCAGTACTTC.

The table lists this clone with a few counts. This chain uses TRBV18 with TRBJ2-7, with 7 bases that match TRBD2. Per the germline V gene, CDR1 is KGHSH and CDR2 is LQKENI. The V and J ends lost 0 bases and 7 bases, in that order; junction bases with no gene match: 6. The CDR3 is 14 residues long. Here the CDR3 DNA reads TGTGCCAGCTCACCACCCGCCTGGGGGGGGGAGCAGTACTTC. Translated, it gives CASSPPAWGGEQYF.

Only a few counts were recorded for this clone. V is TRBV7-2 and J is TRBJ2-3; TRBD2 matches 8 bases. CDR3 length: 20 residues. Germline V lookup: CDR1 SGHTA, CDR2 FQGNSA. J gave up 1 base and V 0 bases, and 15 bases lay outside the gene matches. The CDR3 DNA reads as TGTGCCAGCAGCTTAGCGTTAACGGCGGGAGGTTCGATTGGCACAGATACGCAGTATTTT. Protein sequence: CASSLALTAGGSIGTDTQYF.

This clone has a single count. This sequence joins TRBV28 and TRBJ2-5, with D uncertain. The J call could be wrong; TRBJ2-7 is a better fit for the DNA end. The length of the CDR3 is 14 residues. Germline CDR1 MDHEN, CDR2 SYDVKM. The CDR3 DNA reads as TGTGCCAGCAGTGCAACTCGGAGCTCCTACGAGCAGTACTTC. Amino acid sequence: CASSATRSSYEQYF.

A few counts support this clone. V is TRBV7-2 and J is TRBJ1-5; D not certain. The CDR3 length is 15 residues. V shed 3 bases and J shed 1 base, with 10 bases lying between them. Germline V gene lookup returns CDR1 SGHTA and CDR2 FQGNSA. Here the CDR3 reads CASSFLLFSNQPQHF. The CDR3 DNA reads TGTGCCAGCAGCTTCCTCCTCTTCAGCAATCAGCCCCAGCATTTT.

The chain joins TRBV6-6 to TRBJ1-4; 8 nucleotides match TRBD1. Looked up from germline, CDR1 is MNHNY and CDR2 is SVGAGI (reference sequence). This CDR3 contains 14 residues. With V trimmed by 5 bases and J by 8 bases, 7 bases remained unmatched. CDR3 residues: CASSDPRQGEKLFF. The CDR3 DNA is TGTGCCAGCAGTGACCCTCGACAGGGGGAAAAACTGTTTTTT.

This clone has a handful of counts. The genes are TRBV5-5 and TRBJ2-1, with 8 bases matching TRBD1. Germline V gene lookup returns CDR1 SGHKS and CDR2 YYEKEE (reference sequence). This CDR3 has 16 residues. V lost 4 bases to trimming and J lost 0 bases; unmatched junction nucleotides: 6. The CDR3 loop is CASSGGTGGSYNEQFF. The DNA of the CDR3 is TGTGCCAGCAGCGGAGGGACAGGCGGCTCCTACAATGAGCAGTTCTTC.

This sequence joins TRBV7-2 and TRBJ2-5; 11 bases match TRBD2. V trimming: 1 base; J trimming: 7 bases; junction bases outside the gene matches: 11. The germline V gene encodes CDR1 SGHTA and CDR2 FQGNSA. This CDR3 has 17 residues. The CDR3 region has the DNA TGTGCCAGCAGCTTAGGAGGAGGTAGCGGGGGGGCCGTGACCCAGTACTTC. It is translated as CASSLGGGSGGAVTQYF.

In DNA, the CDR3 is TGTGCCAGCTCACAGAACCCGGGCCAAAGCGGTCCCCTCCACTTT. It encodes CASSQNPGQSGPLHF. The chain carries TRBV18 and TRBJ1-6, with no clear D. The CDR3 contains 15 residues. V shed 4 bases and J shed 13 bases, with 20 bases lying between them. The germline gives CDR1 KGHSH, CDR2 LQKENI.

The chain recombines TRBV30 with TRBJ1-1; possibly TRBD1 for D (6 bases). The CDR3 length is 12 residues. The ends were cut back, 1 base at V and 4 bases at J, with 7 bases in the middle. The V gene's germline CDR1 is GTSNPN and CDR2 SVGIG (reference sequence). Here the CDR3 reads CAWSGGGTEAFF. DNA of the CDR3: TGTGCCTGGAGTGGAGGGGGCACTGAAGCTTTCTTT. Looking up the rest from reference TRBV30 and TRBJ1-1 gives the full variable domain: SQTIHQWPATLVQPVGSPLSLECTVEGTSNPNLYWYRQAAGRGLQLLFYSVGIGQISSEVPQNLSASRPQDRQFILSSKKLLLSDSGFYLCAWSGGGTEAFFGQGTRLTVV.

This clone appeared a few times. This sequence joins TRBV30 and TRBJ2-5, with TRBD1 identical over 10 bases. CDR1 is GTSNPN and CDR2 is SVGIG in the germline V gene (reference sequence). The CDR3 contains 15 residues. Unmatched junction bases numbered 7, after V lost 1 base and J lost 5 bases. The CDR3 DNA reads as TGTGCCTGGAGTGGACAGGGGGCGGGTTTGGAGACCCAGTACTTC. It is translated as CAWSGQGAGLETQYF. Full variable domain (remainder filled in from reference TRBV30 and TRBJ2-5): SQTIHQWPATLVQPVGSPLSLECTVEGTSNPNLYWYRQAAGRGLQLLFYSVGIGQISSEVPQNLSASRPQDRQFILSSKKLLLSDSGFYLCAWSGQGAGLETQYFGPGTRLLVL.

This clone was observed a handful of times. This chain links TRBV5-6 with TRBJ2-7; 9 bases are shared with TRBD1. With V trimmed by 2 bases and J by 7 bases, 10 bases remained unmatched. This CDR3 spans 15 amino acids. Germline V lookup: CDR1 SGHDT, CDR2 YYEEEE. CDR3 nucleotide sequence: TGTGCCAGCAGCTTCCGGGACAGGGAGTCTATAGAGCAGTACTTC. Its protein is CASSFRDRESIEQYF.

As DNA, the CDR3 is TGTGCCAGCAGCTTGGGTTGGACAGCTCAAATTACTAATGAAAAACTGTTTTTT. It codes for CASSLGWTAQITNEKLFF. This chain links TRBV7-9 with TRBJ1-4, with D possibly TRBD1 on 6 matching bases. CDR1 and CDR2 from the germline V gene are SEHNR and FQNEAQ (reference sequence). The V end was cut by 3 bases, the J end by 2 bases, with 19 bases between. CDR3 length: 18 amino acids.

The chain recombines TRBV30 with TRBJ1-4; D may be TRBD1 (6 bases). CDR1 is GTSNPN and CDR2 is SVGIG in the germline V gene (reference sequence). With 5 bases removed from V and 10 bases from J, the gap between germline ends came to 23 bases. This CDR3 is 15 amino acids long. CDR3 coding DNA: TGTGCCTGGGCACGCAAGGATAGGGGGGGAAGAAAACTGTTTTTT. Translating it yields CAWARKDRGGRKLFF.

In this sample, this clone turned up a few times. V gene TRBV20-1 combines with J gene TRBJ2-3; 8 nucleotides agree with TRBD2. The trim removed 3 bases at V and 14 bases at J, leaving 7 bases unmatched. CDR3 size: 11 residues. Germline-derived CDR1 and CDR2 are DFQATT and SNEGSKA (reference sequence). The CDR3 reads CSASLAGHRYF. CDR3 nucleotides: TGCAGTGCTAGTCTAGCGGGCCACCGGTATTTT.

The chain carries TRBV28 and TRBJ1-2; D possibly corresponds to TRBD1 (6 bases). Trimming pared 6 bases from V and 2 bases from J, leaving 19 bases between. CDR3 length equals 16 residues. Germline V gene data show CDR1 as MDHEN and CDR2 as SYDVKM. The CDR3 sequence: CASSVWGQKENYGYTF. In DNA, the CDR3 is TGTGCCAGCAGCGTATGGGGGCAGAAAGAAAACTATGGCTACACCTTC.

This clone was seen just once. DNA for the CDR3: TGTGCCAGCAGGAGGAGACTGAGCTCCTACAATGAGCAGTTCTTC. Translated, it gives CASRRRLSSYNEQFF. This chain uses TRBV7-2 with TRBJ2-1, with no clear D. Per the germline V gene, CDR1 is SGHTA and CDR2 is FQGNSA. This CDR3 region has 15 residues. The V gene lost 6 bases and the J gene lost 0 bases, with 12 bases spanning the gap.

This clone was observed a handful of times. This chain links TRBV6-1 with TRBJ2-3; possibly TRBD2 for D (6 bases). The CDR3 length is 14 residues. V lost 3 bases and J 1 base, leaving 8 bases between the germline ends. Germline V lookup: CDR1 MNHNS, CDR2 SASEGT. CDR3 protein: CASSDGGGTDTQYF. The CDR3 DNA follows: TGTGCCAGCAGTGATGGAGGGGGCACAGATACGCAGTATTTT.

The CDR3 spells CASSYSRSYGYTF. DNA of the CDR3: TGTGCCAGCAGTTACTCAAGGAGCTATGGCTACACCTTC. The chain carries TRBV6-6 and TRBJ1-2; D is unclear. Germline CDR1 MNHNY, CDR2 SVGAGI (reference sequence). The CDR3 runs to 13 residues. V gave up 0 bases and J gave up 4 bases, with 6 bases separating them.